The 2 T cell receptor beta chains in this list originate from one sample, sequenced in a study of T cells in Graves' hyperthyroidism and ophthalmopathy. Template material for amplifying TCR beta CDR3 regions consisted of RNA transcripts. TCR CDR3 regions were first amplified by RT-PCR with HTBI primers. Via MiXCR, TCRdb re-called the multiplex PCR reads, giving one row per CDR3 protein. The sample consists of roughly 380,000 distinct CDR3 sequences, around 13% of them appearing once. The sample taken for sequencing was blood. The receptors stem from a woman in her fifties or sixties with Graves' hyperthyroidism.

In its sample, this clonotype was seen many times. The V gene is TRBV6-6, the J gene TRBJ1-1; maybe TRBD1 (5 bases). Germline V CDR1 and CDR2: MNHNY, SVGAGI (reference sequence). Trimming took off 2 bases at V and 0 bases at J, with 10 bases between the two ends. The CDR3 spans 15 residues. CDR3: CASSYGALMNTEAFF. In nucleotides, the CDR3 is TGTGCCAGCAGTTACGGGGCACTCATGAACACTGAAGCTTTCTTT.

In its sample, this clonotype was seen many times. This CDR3 is CASSLPRGTIYEQYF. As DNA, the CDR3 is TGTGCCAGCAGCTTACCCAGGGGGACTATCTACGAGCAGTACTTC. This chain joins TRBV11-3 and TRBJ2-7; D is tentatively TRBD1 or TRBD2 (7 bases each). The CDR3 has 15 amino acids. Trimming took 2 bases from V and 3 from J, leaving 14 bases between them. CDR1 and CDR2 from the germline V gene are SGHNT and YENEEA.